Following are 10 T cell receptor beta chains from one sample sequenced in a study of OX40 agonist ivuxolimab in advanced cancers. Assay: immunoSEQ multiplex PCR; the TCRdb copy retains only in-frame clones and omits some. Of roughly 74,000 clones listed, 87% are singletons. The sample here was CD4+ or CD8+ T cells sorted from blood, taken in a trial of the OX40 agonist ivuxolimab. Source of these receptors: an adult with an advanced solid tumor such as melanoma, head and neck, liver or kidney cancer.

The CDR3, as DNA: TGTGCCAGCAGTGAATACCGGGGGCACTATGGCTACACCTTC. This encodes CASSEYRGHYGYTF. V gene TRBV2 combines with J gene TRBJ1-2; D may be TRBD1 (6 bases). The length of the CDR3 is 14 residues. Per the germline V gene, CDR1 is SNHLY and CDR2 is FYNNEI. Trimming left V 2 bases short and J 3 bases short, with 10 bases between. Full variable domain (missing parts from reference TRBV2 and TRBJ1-2): EPEVTQTPSHQVTQMGQEVILRCVPISNHLYFYWYRQILGQKVEFLVSFYNNEISEKSEIFDDQFSVERPDGSNFTLKIRSTKLEDSAMYFCASSEYRGHYGYTFGSGTRLTVV.

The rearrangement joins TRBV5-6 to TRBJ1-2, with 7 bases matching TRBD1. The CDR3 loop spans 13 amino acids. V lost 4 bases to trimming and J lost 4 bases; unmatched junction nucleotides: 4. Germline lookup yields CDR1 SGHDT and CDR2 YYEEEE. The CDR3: CASSPQGLYGYTF. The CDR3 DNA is TGTGCCAGCAGCCCACAGGGGCTCTATGGCTACACCTTC.

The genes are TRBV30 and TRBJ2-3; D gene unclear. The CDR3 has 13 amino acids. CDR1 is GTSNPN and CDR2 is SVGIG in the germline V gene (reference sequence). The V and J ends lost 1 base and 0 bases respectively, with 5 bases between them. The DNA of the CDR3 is TGTGCCTGGAGTGGGTATAGCACAGATACGCAGTATTTT. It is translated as CAWSGYSTDTQYF.

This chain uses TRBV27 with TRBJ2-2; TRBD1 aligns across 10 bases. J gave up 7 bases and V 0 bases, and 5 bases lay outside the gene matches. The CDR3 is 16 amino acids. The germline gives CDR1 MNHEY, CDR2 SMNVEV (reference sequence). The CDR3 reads CASSLSGTGVIGELFF. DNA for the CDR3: TGTGCCAGCAGTTTATCAGGGACAGGGGTAATCGGGGAGCTGTTTTTT.

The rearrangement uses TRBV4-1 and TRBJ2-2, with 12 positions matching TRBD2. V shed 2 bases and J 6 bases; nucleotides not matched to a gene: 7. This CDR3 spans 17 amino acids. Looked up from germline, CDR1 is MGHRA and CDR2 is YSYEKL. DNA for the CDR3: TGCGCCAGCAGCCAATGGAAGAGACTAGCGGGAGCCGGGGAGCTGTTTTTT. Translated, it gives CASSQWKRLAGAGELFF.

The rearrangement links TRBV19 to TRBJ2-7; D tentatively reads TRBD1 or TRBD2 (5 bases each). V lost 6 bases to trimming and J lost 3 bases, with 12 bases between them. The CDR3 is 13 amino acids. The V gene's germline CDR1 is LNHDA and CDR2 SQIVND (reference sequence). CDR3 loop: CASSPRGDYEQYF. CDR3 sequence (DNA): TGTGCCAGTAGCCCCAGAGGGGACTACGAGCAGTACTTC.

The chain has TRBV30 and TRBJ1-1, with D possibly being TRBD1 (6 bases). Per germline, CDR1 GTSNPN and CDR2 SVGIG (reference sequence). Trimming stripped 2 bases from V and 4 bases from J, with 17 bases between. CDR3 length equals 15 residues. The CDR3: CAWSPRGGSLTEAFF. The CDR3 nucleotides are TGTGCCTGGAGTCCGAGGGGGGGGTCCCTCACTGAAGCTTTCTTT.

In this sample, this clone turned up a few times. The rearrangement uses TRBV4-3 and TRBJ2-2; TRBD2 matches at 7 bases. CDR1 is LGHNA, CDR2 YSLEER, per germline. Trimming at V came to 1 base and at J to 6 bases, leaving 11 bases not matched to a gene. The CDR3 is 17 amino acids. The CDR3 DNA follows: TGCGCCAGCAGCCAAGCATACGGGGGAGGGGTCGCCGGGGAGCTGTTTTTT. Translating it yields CASSQAYGGGVAGELFF.

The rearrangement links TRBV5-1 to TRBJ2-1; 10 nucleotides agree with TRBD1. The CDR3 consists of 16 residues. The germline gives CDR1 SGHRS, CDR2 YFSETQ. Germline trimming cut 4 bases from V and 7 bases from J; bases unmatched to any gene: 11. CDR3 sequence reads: CASSPSGGQGINEQFF. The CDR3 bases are TGCGCCAGCAGCCCCTCTGGGGGACAGGGGATTAATGAGCAGTTCTTC.

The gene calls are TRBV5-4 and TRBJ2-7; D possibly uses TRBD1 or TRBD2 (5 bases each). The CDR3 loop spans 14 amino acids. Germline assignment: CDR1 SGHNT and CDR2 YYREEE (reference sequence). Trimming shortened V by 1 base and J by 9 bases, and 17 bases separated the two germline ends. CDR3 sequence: CASSLYRGAPTQYF. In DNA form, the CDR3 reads TGTGCCAGCAGCTTGTACAGAGGGGCGCCGACGCAGTACTTC.